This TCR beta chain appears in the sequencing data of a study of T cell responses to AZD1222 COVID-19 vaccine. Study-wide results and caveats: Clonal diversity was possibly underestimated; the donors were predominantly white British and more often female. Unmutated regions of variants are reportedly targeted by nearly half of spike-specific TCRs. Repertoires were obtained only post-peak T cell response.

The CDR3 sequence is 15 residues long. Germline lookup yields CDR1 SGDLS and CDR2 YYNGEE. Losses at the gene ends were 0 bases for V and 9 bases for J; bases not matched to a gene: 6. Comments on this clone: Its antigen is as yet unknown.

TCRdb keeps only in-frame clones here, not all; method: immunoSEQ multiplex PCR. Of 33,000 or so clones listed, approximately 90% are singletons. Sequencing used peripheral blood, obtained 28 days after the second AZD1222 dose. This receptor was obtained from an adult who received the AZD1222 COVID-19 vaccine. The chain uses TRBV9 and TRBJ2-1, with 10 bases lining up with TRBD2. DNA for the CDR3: TGTGCCAGCAGCGTAGCAGCGGGGGGGCAGAGTGAGCAGTTCTTC. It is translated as CASSVAAGGQSEQFF.